The clone carrying this T cell receptor (beta chain) was counted ten times or more. The antigen is not known. The data were taken from a study of CD8 T cells in ankylosing spondylitis. Between the trimmed V and J ends, which lost 0 bases and 4 bases, there was a span of 10 bases. This CDR3 is built from 14 residues. The germline CDR1 and CDR2 sequences are SGHRS and YFSETQ. Study-level findings and limits: Matched synovial fluid from ankylosing spondylitis patients was reported to be enriched for disease-linked clones. A CD8+ phenotype characterized the disease-linked clones, which were relatively rare in peripheral blood. Before this, some motif variants had been reported in reactive arthritis synovial fluid and blood. Ankylosing spondylitis blood appeared to be characterized by a TCR beta motif of several highly homologous variants.

It was by quantitative 5'-RACE with molecular barcodes that TCR beta libraries were made. TCRdb reprocessed the 5' RACE reads via MiXCR and lists one record per CDR3 protein. The sample records more than 500,000 distinct CDR3 sequences, about 5.2% being singletons. The specimen sequenced was blood, either unsorted or a sorted T cell fraction (not recorded which). The chain combines TRBV5-1 with TRBJ1-1; D unresolved. This sequence was found in a male donor with ankylosing spondylitis. The CDR3 sequence: CASSLAQEVTEAFF. For the CDR3, the DNA is TGCGCCAGCAGCTTGGCCCAGGAGGTCACTGAAGCTTTCTTT.